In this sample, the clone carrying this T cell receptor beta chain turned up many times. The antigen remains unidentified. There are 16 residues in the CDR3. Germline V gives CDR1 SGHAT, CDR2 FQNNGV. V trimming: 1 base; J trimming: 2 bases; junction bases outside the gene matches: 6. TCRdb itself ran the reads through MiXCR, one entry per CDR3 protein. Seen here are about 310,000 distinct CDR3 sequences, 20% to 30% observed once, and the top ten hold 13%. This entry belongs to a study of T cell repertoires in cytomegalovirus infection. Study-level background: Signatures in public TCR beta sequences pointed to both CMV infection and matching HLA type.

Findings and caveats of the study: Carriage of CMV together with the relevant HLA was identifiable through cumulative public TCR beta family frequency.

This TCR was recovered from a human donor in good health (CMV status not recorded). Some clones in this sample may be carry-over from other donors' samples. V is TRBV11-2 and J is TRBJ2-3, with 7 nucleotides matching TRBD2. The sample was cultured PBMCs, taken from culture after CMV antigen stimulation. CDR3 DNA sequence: TGTGCCAGCAGCTTAGGAGTAGCGGGCTTCACAGATACGCAGTATTTT. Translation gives CASSLGVAGFTDTQYF.